The 17 T cell receptor beta chains given below trace back to one sample, sequenced in a study of blood T cell repertoires in COVID-19. Here immunoSEQ multiplex PCR was the method, and the copy in TCRdb shows in-frame clones only, minus some. Of just over 350,000 clones in the sample, 70% to 90% were seen once. Sequencing was performed on peripheral blood. The source is a woman aged 60-70 years with COVID-19, enrolled during active disease.

The gene calls are TRBV12-5 and TRBJ2-3; D is ambiguous. V was cut by 3 bases and J by 6 bases, with 10 bases left in between. Germline lookup yields CDR1 LGHNT and CDR2 FRNRAP. The CDR3 runs to 13 residues. The CDR3: CASGFMPGDTQYF. CDR3 nucleotides: TGTGCTAGTGGTTTTATGCCCGGGGATACGCAGTATTTT.

The chain recombines TRBV15 with TRBJ2-1; 10 bases align to TRBD1. Germline loops: CDR1 LNHNV, CDR2 YYDKDF (reference sequence). This CDR3 spans 14 amino acids. The V segment lost 5 bases and the J segment 9 bases; nucleotides outside the gene matches: 7. Here the CDR3 reads CATSSRTGGSEQFF. CDR3 nucleotide sequence: TGTGCCACCAGCTCCCGGACAGGGGGGAGTGAGCAGTTCTTC.

This clone was detected only a few times. The chain uses TRBV4-1 and TRBJ1-6; TRBD1 matches 9 bases. The CDR3 runs 16 residues. V trimming: 3 bases; J trimming: 6 bases; junction bases outside the gene matches: 6. The germline CDR1 and CDR2 sequences are MGHRA and YSYEKL. The CDR3 nucleotides read TGCGCCAGCAGCCATACGGACAGGGGCTTTAATTCACCCCTCCACTTT. It is translated as CASSHTDRGFNSPLHF.

This chain links TRBV6-1 with TRBJ1-5, with 12 positions matching TRBD1. Trimming took 4 bases from V and 0 from J; bases not matched to a gene: 7. CDR1 is MNHNS, CDR2 SASEGT, per germline. The CDR3 spans 18 residues. The CDR3 DNA reads as TGTGCCAGCAGTGGGGACAGGGGGCTCATCTATAGCAATCAGCCCCAGCATTTT. It translates to CASSGDRGLIYSNQPQHF.

In DNA form, the CDR3 reads TGTGCCAGCAGTGAGAACTTAGCAGACGAGACCCAGTACTTC. It codes for CASSENLADETQYF. The chain uses TRBV2 and TRBJ2-5; unclear D gene. CDR1 and CDR2 (germline): SNHLY, FYNNEI. The CDR3 has 14 amino acids. The V gene lost 3 bases and the J gene lost 5 bases, with 13 bases spanning the gap.

This clone was seen just once. The chain carries TRBV7-9 and TRBJ1-1; 11 bases match TRBD1. CDR3 length: 17 residues. V dropped 4 bases and J dropped 0; count of bases not matched to a gene: 7. Germline V CDR1 and CDR2: SEHNR, FQNEAQ (reference sequence). The CDR3 DNA follows: TGTGCCAGCAGCTGGATCTGGACAGGGGGCTTGAACACTGAAGCTTTCTTT. This encodes CASSWIWTGGLNTEAFF.

The rearrangement uses TRBV29-1 and TRBJ1-1; tentative D call: TRBD1 (6 bases). CDR1 SQVTM and CDR2 ANQGSEA come from the germline V gene. V lost 4 bases to trimming and J lost 7 bases, with 10 bases between them. This CDR3 has 11 amino acids. CDR3 protein: CSVVGAFEAFF. The CDR3 DNA reads as TGCAGCGTTGTGGGGGCCTTTGAAGCTTTCTTT.

This chain links TRBV6-2 or TRBV6-3 with TRBJ1-1; D is unclear. Trimming left V 0 bases short and J 4 bases short, with 15 bases between. This CDR3 has 16 residues. Germline V lookup: CDR1 MNHEY, CDR2 SVGEGT. CDR3 bases: TGTGCCAGCAGTTACTCGGCTTTGAGGAGGTTCACTGAAGCTTTCTTT. Translated: CASSYSALRRFTEAFF.

The chain carries TRBV9 and TRBJ2-1, with TRBD2 matching over 9 bases. V lost 3 bases to trimming and J lost 8 bases; unmatched junction nucleotides: 18. CDR1 SGDLS and CDR2 YYNGEE come from the germline V gene. The CDR3 runs to 18 residues. CDR3 in amino acids: CASSAAPFAGGPVDEQFF. The CDR3 nucleotides read TGTGCCAGCAGCGCCGCGCCCTTCGCGGGGGGGCCCGTTGATGAGCAGTTCTTC.

The chain uses TRBV29-1 and TRBJ2-3; 10 bases agree with TRBD2. The CDR3 loop spans 16 amino acids. Germline values: CDR1 SQVTM, CDR2 ANQGSEA. The V and J ends lost 0 bases and 5 bases, in that order; junction bases with no gene match: 8. CDR3: CSVEEASGGLLDTQYF. The CDR3 nucleotides read TGCAGCGTTGAAGAGGCTAGCGGGGGTCTCTTAGATACGCAGTATTTT.

The CDR3 protein is CASSEDVGGGSPLHF. CDR3 coding DNA: TGTGCCAGCAGTGAAGACGTGGGGGGGGGTTCACCCCTCCACTTT. This chain connects TRBV6-1 to TRBJ1-6; maybe TRBD1 (5 bases). The CDR3 has 15 residues. Germline CDR1 is MNHNS and CDR2 is SASEGT. With 1 base removed from V and 9 bases from J, the gap between germline ends came to 13 bases.

The V call is TRBV11-3, the J call TRBJ1-4; the D is unclear. Germline CDR1 reads SGHNT; CDR2 reads YENEEA. V was clipped by 3 bases and J by 8 bases, with 19 bases between them. The CDR3 loop spans 16 amino acids. In DNA, the CDR3 is TGTGCCAGCAGCTTGCTGTCCGGTTTCGGAGGGGAAAAACTGTTTTTT. Amino acid sequence: CASSLLSGFGGEKLFF.

The V call is TRBV7-9, the J call TRBJ2-7, with D uncertain. This CDR3 is 12 amino acids long. CDR1 and CDR2 from the germline V gene are SEHNR and FQNEAQ (reference sequence). The V and J ends lost 2 bases and 5 bases respectively, with 7 bases between them. For the CDR3, the DNA is TGTGCCAGCAGCTTATTTAACAACGAGCAGTACTTC. Translation gives CASSLFNNEQYF.

The chain is built from TRBV18 and TRBJ2-4; perhaps TRBD1 as D (6 bases). This CDR3 is built from 13 residues. Germline V gene sequence: CDR1 KGHSH, CDR2 LQKENI. V was trimmed by 6 bases and J by 8 bases, leaving 14 bases between them. CDR3 protein: CASSLQGRDIQYF. The CDR3 DNA reads TGTGCCAGCTCCTTACAGGGTAGGGACATTCAGTACTTC.

CDR3 region: CASSPPRTGITGELFF. As DNA, the CDR3 is TGTGCCAGCTCACCGCCGAGGACAGGGATCACCGGGGAGCTGTTTTTT. The chain couples TRBV18 to TRBJ2-2; 8 nucleotides align to TRBD1. V lost 3 bases to trimming and J lost 4 bases; unmatched junction nucleotides: 7. The CDR3 covers 16 residues. CDR1 KGHSH and CDR2 LQKENI come from the germline V gene.

This chain uses TRBV5-1 with TRBJ1-6; maybe TRBD1 (5 bases). The CDR3 spans 14 residues. V lost 4 bases to trimming and J lost 6 bases, with 11 bases between them. Germline values: CDR1 SGHRS, CDR2 YFSETQ. For the CDR3, the DNA is TGCGCCAGCAGCGTATCGACAGTTAATTCACCCCTCCACTTT. Its translation: CASSVSTVNSPLHF.

This chain connects TRBV11-1 to TRBJ2-7; 7 bases line up with TRBD1. V lost 2 bases, J lost 3 bases, and 4 bases stayed unmatched. The CDR3 has 14 amino acids. CDR1 is SGHAT and CDR2 is FQDESV in the germline V gene (reference sequence). CDR3 protein: CASSLLGGRYEQYF. The DNA for the CDR3 is TGTGCCAGCAGCTTATTAGGGGGCCGCTACGAGCAGTACTTC.